This T cell receptor beta chain appears in the sequencing data of a study of CD8 T cells in ankylosing spondylitis. There are many counts of this clonotype. Each CDR3 protein is one row after TCRdb ran MiXCR on the 5' RACE reads. The sample lists roughly 250,000 distinct CDR3 sequences; 8.6% were seen once. From germline, CDR1 is SGHRS and CDR2 YFSETQ. The CDR3 has 13 amino acids. Deletions cut 4 bases from V and 8 bases from J, with 15 bases between. The sample was blood, either unsorted or a sorted T cell fraction (not recorded which). This receptor was obtained from a male donor with ankylosing spondylitis or in good health (not recorded which). This sequence joins TRBV5-1 and TRBJ1-2; D unresolved. The CDR3 DNA sequence: TGCGCCAGCAGCATGACGGAACATGAGGGCTACACCTTC. Its translation: CASSMTEHEGYTF.